One and the same sample provided the 32 T cell receptor beta chains below, sequenced in a study of T cell responses to AZD1222 COVID-19 vaccine. Produced via immunoSEQ multiplex PCR; TCRdb's table is partial and in-frame only. The profile shows 140,000 to 150,000 clones, roughly 90% of them singletons. The sample was peripheral blood, taken 28 days after the second AZD1222 dose. These receptors were collected from an adult who received the AZD1222 COVID-19 vaccine.

This clone was seen a handful of times. The CDR3 protein is CASSPQDRSRGYTF. The CDR3 DNA reads TGTGCCAGCAGTCCCCAAGACAGGTCGCGGGGCTACACCTTC. The rearrangement links TRBV28 to TRBJ1-2, with D possibly matching TRBD1 (6 bases). V lost 5 bases, J lost 8 bases, and 18 bases lay in between. The CDR3 contains 14 residues. Germline CDR1 and CDR2: MDHEN and SYDVKM.

CDR3 residues: CASSRGGQGETEAFF. CDR3 sequence (DNA): TGTGCCAGCAGCCGGGGGGGACAAGGCGAAACTGAAGCTTTCTTT. V is TRBV7-9 and J is TRBJ1-1; TRBD1 is a possible D gene (6 bases). Germline assignment: CDR1 SEHNR and CDR2 FQNEAQ (reference sequence). V lost 5 bases to trimming and J lost 5 bases, with 18 bases between them. The CDR3 extends over 15 amino acids.

J is TRBJ1-2 and V is TRBV2; D ambiguous. The CDR3 is made up of 13 amino acids. Trimming shortened V by 6 bases and J by 4 bases, and 12 bases separated the two germline ends. The germline V gene encodes CDR1 SNHLY and CDR2 FYNNEI. The CDR3 DNA is TGTGCCAGCAGACAGTACAGCCTCTATGGCTACACCTTC. It specifies CASRQYSLYGYTF.

As DNA, the CDR3 is TGCGCCAGCAGCTTGGGAGCAGAAGAGACCCAGTACTTC. It encodes CASSLGAEETQYF. The chain is built from TRBV5-1 and TRBJ2-5; D is uncertain. The V and J ends lost 0 bases and 3 bases respectively, with 6 bases between them. Per the germline V gene, CDR1 is SGHRS and CDR2 is YFSETQ. This CDR3 is 13 amino acids long.

J is TRBJ1-5 and V is TRBV28; D gene ambiguous. The CDR3 contains 12 residues. Germline V lookup: CDR1 MDHEN, CDR2 SYDVKM. Trimming took off 7 bases at V and 3 bases at J, with 7 bases between the two ends. Here the CDR3 reads CASKQLNQPQHF. The CDR3 DNA reads as TGTGCCAGCAAGCAGCTCAATCAGCCCCAGCATTTT.

This sequence joins TRBV5-4 and TRBJ2-7; the D gene is possibly TRBD1 (7 bases). The V gene's germline CDR1 is SGHNT and CDR2 YYREEE (reference sequence). The CDR3 extends over 15 amino acids. V dropped 4 bases and J dropped 3 bases, with 17 bases sitting between them. CDR3 in DNA: TGTGCCAGCAGCCCCGGCGGGACAGCGGTCTACGAGCAGTACTTC. Translated, it gives CASSPGGTAVYEQYF.

This clone was seen a few times. V and J are TRBV7-9 and TRBJ1-5, with no clear D. This CDR3 is built from 14 residues. Germline lookup yields CDR1 SEHNR and CDR2 FQNEAQ (reference sequence). V was shortened by 5 bases and J by 6 bases, with 14 bases between the two germline ends. The CDR3 region has the DNA TGTGCCAGCAGCCCCCCCGGGGAGGCTCAGCCCCAGCATTTT. It specifies CASSPPGEAQPQHF.

This clone was counted once. J is TRBJ1-4 and V is TRBV7-9, with TRBD1 matching 9 bases. Germline V CDR1 and CDR2: SEHNR, FQNEAQ (reference sequence). Trimming at V came to 6 bases and at J to 8 bases, leaving 10 bases not matched to a gene. The CDR3 runs 15 residues. The CDR3 bases are TGTGCCAGCAGTCCCACAGGGGGCGCGGGGGAAAAACTGTTTTTT. It yields the protein CASSPTGGAGEKLFF.

The chain links TRBV10-3 to TRBJ1-1, with TRBD1 as a possible D gene (6 bases). V was trimmed by 0 bases and J by 11 bases, leaving 19 bases between them. Per the germline V gene, CDR1 is ENHRY and CDR2 is SYGVKD. The CDR3 totals 15 residues. DNA for the CDR3: TGTGCCATCAGTGAGTCAGGGGGAAGGGTGACGATCGCTTTCTTT. Protein: CAISESGGRVTIAFF.

This clone was detected only once. This chain connects TRBV10-2 to TRBJ1-5; D call uncertain. The CDR3 has 14 amino acids. The V gene lost 2 bases and the J gene lost 0 bases, with 5 bases spanning the gap. CDR1 is WSHSY, CDR2 SAAADI, per germline. CDR3: CASSENYSNQPQHF. DNA of the CDR3: TGCGCCAGCAGTGAGAACTATAGCAATCAGCCCCAGCATTTT.

This chain joins TRBV7-2 and TRBJ2-1; possible D gene TRBD2, 7 bases. Deletions cut 3 bases from V and 2 bases from J, with 11 bases between. The germline gives CDR1 SGHTA, CDR2 FQGNSA. This CDR3 region has 15 residues. CDR3 nucleotides: TGTGCCAGCAGCTTTAGGGGGGGTACCTACAATGAGCAGTTCTTC. Amino acid sequence: CASSFRGGTYNEQFF.

This clone has a single count. This rearrangement joins TRBV15 to TRBJ2-7; 9 bases fit TRBD1. From germline, CDR1 is LNHNV and CDR2 YYDKDF (reference sequence). The CDR3 spans 17 residues. The trim removed 0 bases at V and 3 bases at J, leaving 9 bases unmatched. The CDR3 loop is CATSRDGGQGISYEQYF. In DNA form, the CDR3 reads TGTGCCACCAGCAGAGATGGGGGACAGGGAATCAGCTACGAGCAGTACTTC.

This rearrangement joins TRBV23-1 to TRBJ1-2; 9 positions match TRBD1. TRBV23-1 is an open reading frame whose function is uncertain. The CDR3 extends over 19 amino acids. J lost 4 bases, V lost 0 bases, and 15 bases had no gene match. CDR3 DNA sequence: TGCGCCAGCAGTCAATCGTGTACCAAGGCCTCGGACAGGGGCTATGGCTACACCTTC. The encoded protein is CASSQSCTKASDRGYGYTF.

The V gene is TRBV19, the J gene TRBJ1-5, with 9 bases identical to TRBD1. The germline CDR1 and CDR2 sequences are LNHDA and SQIVND (reference sequence). V lost 3 bases and J lost 5; bases outside the gene matches: 8. The CDR3 runs to 16 residues. For the CDR3, the DNA is TGTGCCAGTAGTATGGGTCGGGACAGGGACGATCAGCCCCAGCATTTT. As protein: CASSMGRDRDDQPQHF.

This rearrangement joins TRBV6-5 to TRBJ1-1; no reliable D call. Germline loops: CDR1 MNHEY, CDR2 SVGAGI. Trimming pared 2 bases from V and 4 bases from J, leaving 11 bases between. The CDR3 runs to 14 residues. The CDR3 loop is CASSYGAGSTEAFF. CDR3 nucleotide sequence: TGTGCCAGCAGTTACGGTGCGGGGTCCACTGAAGCTTTCTTT.

This chain uses TRBV7-9 with TRBJ1-4; D not certain. Trimming cost V 1 base and J 4 bases, with 10 bases left between them. The CDR3 spans 15 residues. Germline values: CDR1 SEHNR, CDR2 FQNEAQ (reference sequence). CDR3 in DNA: TGTGCCAGCAGCTTAGGAATGGGTTATAATGAAAAACTGTTTTTT. The encoded protein is CASSLGMGYNEKLFF.

This rearrangement joins TRBV3-1 (or the pseudogene TRBV3-2) to TRBJ2-1; a weak D match, TRBD2 (5 bases). This CDR3 region has 13 residues. V lost 7 bases and J lost 7, with 14 bases in between. CDR1 is LGHDT and CDR2 is YNNKEL in the germline V gene (reference sequence). The CDR3 DNA reads as TGTGCCAGCACCACCGGCGGAGGTAATGAGCAGTTCTTC. It yields the protein CASTTGGGNEQFF.

This clone was found a few times. The gene calls are TRBV24-1 and TRBJ1-5; D may be TRBD1 (5 bases). This CDR3 has 16 residues. CDR1 KGHDR and CDR2 SFDVKD come from the germline V gene. V was pared by 4 bases and J by 0 bases, with 12 bases between. In nucleotides, the CDR3 is TGTGCCACCAGTGACGCGGACACACATAGCAATCAGCCCCAGCATTTT. Translated, it gives CATSDADTHSNQPQHF.

The V call is TRBV29-1, the J call TRBJ2-5; D may be TRBD1 or TRBD2 (6 bases each). Germline CDR1 SQVTM, CDR2 ANQGSEA. The CDR3 is made up of 14 amino acids. V was clipped by 7 bases and J by 5 bases, with 20 bases between them. The CDR3 region is CSAPLQGLGETQYF. As DNA, the CDR3 is TGCAGCGCACCTTTACAGGGACTCGGGGAGACCCAGTACTTC. Full variable domain (outside the CDR3, taken from reference TRBV29-1 and TRBJ2-5): SAVISQKPSRDICQRGTSLTIQCQVDSQVTMMFWYRQQPGQSLTLIATANQGSEATYESGFVIDKFPISRPNLTFSTLTVSNMSPEDSSIYLCSAPLQGLGETQYFGPGTRLLVL.

This clone was detected only once. V and J are TRBV11-2 and TRBJ2-7, with TRBD2 identical over 9 bases. V trimming: 4 bases; J trimming: 3 bases; junction bases outside the gene matches: 10. The V gene's germline CDR1 is SGHAT and CDR2 FQNNGV. This CDR3 contains 16 residues. The CDR3 DNA follows: TGTGCCAGCAGCTCCCCTCGCGGTAGCGGGAGCTACGAGCAGTACTTC. Translated, it gives CASSSPRGSGSYEQYF.

The chain has TRBV7-2 and TRBJ2-1, with D unresolved. CDR1 and CDR2 (germline): SGHTA, FQGNSA. The CDR3 sequence is 15 residues long. Trimming stripped 3 bases from V and 6 bases from J, with 15 bases between. This chain's CDR3 is CASSFVPLSGNEQFF. The CDR3 DNA follows: TGTGCCAGCAGCTTCGTGCCCCTCTCCGGCAATGAGCAGTTCTTC. Supplemented by reference TRBV7-2 and TRBJ2-1, the full variable domain reads GAGVSQSPSNKVTEKGKDVELRCDPISGHTALYWYRQSLGQGLEFLIYFQGNSAPDKSGLPSDRFSAERTGGSVSTLTIQRTQQEDSAVYLCASSFVPLSGNEQFFGPGTRLTVL.

On this clone itself: Sequence at one end of the junction differs from germline and may be a read error. The chain links TRBV6-1 to TRBJ1-5, with unresolved D. Germline V gene sequence: CDR1 MNHNS, CDR2 SASEGT. The CDR3 length is 15 residues. CDR3: CASNEMVGDNQPQHF. Written as DNA, the CDR3 is TGTGCCAGCAATGAAATGGTAGGTGACAATCAGCCCCAGCATTTT.

The chain links TRBV15 to TRBJ2-7; maybe TRBD2 (5 bases). V was trimmed by 5 bases and J by 3 bases, leaving 20 bases between them. CDR3 length: 16 amino acids. Germline V gene lookup returns CDR1 LNHNV and CDR2 YYDKDF (reference sequence). CDR3 protein: CATSSLEAGARYEQYF. The CDR3 region has the DNA TGTGCCACCAGCTCCCTGGAGGCAGGCGCTCGCTACGAGCAGTACTTC. Full variable domain (remainder filled in from reference TRBV15 and TRBJ2-7): DAMVIQNPRYQVTQFGKPVTLSCSQTLNHNVMYWYQQKSSQAPKLLFHYYDKDFNNEADTPDNFQSRRPNTSFCFLDIRSPGLGDTAMYLCATSSLEAGARYEQYFGPGTRLTVT.

This rearrangement joins TRBV7-6 to TRBJ1-1; the D gene is possibly TRBD1 (6 bases). CDR1 is SGHVS and CDR2 is FNYEAQ in the germline V gene. The CDR3 length is 12 residues. V lost 5 bases to trimming and J lost 4 bases, with 8 bases between them. CDR3 protein: CASSTGFTEAFF. The CDR3 region has the DNA TGTGCCAGCAGCACAGGGTTCACTGAAGCTTTCTTT.

The chain recombines TRBV30 with TRBJ1-1, with no clear D. The CDR3 covers 13 residues. The germline V gene encodes CDR1 GTSNPN and CDR2 SVGIG (reference sequence). The V gene lost 2 bases and the J gene lost 0 bases, with 7 bases spanning the gap. The CDR3 sequence is CAWSKLVNTEAFF. Written as DNA, the CDR3 is TGTGCCTGGAGTAAGTTGGTGAACACTGAAGCTTTCTTT. Complete variable domain (other parts from reference TRBV30 and TRBJ1-1): SQTIHQWPATLVQPVGSPLSLECTVEGTSNPNLYWYRQAAGRGLQLLFYSVGIGQISSEVPQNLSASRPQDRQFILSSKKLLLSDSGFYLCAWSKLVNTEAFFGQGTRLTVV.

The rearrangement links TRBV7-9 to TRBJ1-2; TRBD1 might be the D (5 bases). Trimming removed 5 bases from V and 5 bases from J, with 18 bases in between. CDR1 and CDR2 from the germline V gene are SEHNR and FQNEAQ (reference sequence). The CDR3 consists of 15 residues. CDR3 loop: CASSRTGPRVYGYTF. As DNA, the CDR3 is TGTGCCAGCAGCCGAACCGGGCCCAGGGTTTATGGCTACACCTTC.

V usage is TRBV7-9 and J usage is TRBJ2-2; tentatively, D is TRBD1 (6 bases). This CDR3 has 18 residues. V lost 0 bases and J 0 bases, leaving 14 bases between the germline ends. Germline V gives CDR1 SEHNR, CDR2 FQNEAQ (reference sequence). CDR3 coding DNA: TGTGCCAGCAGCTTAGCGTTCGGACAGCGGACGAACACCGGGGAGCTGTTTTTT. Its protein product is CASSLAFGQRTNTGELFF.

The chain is built from TRBV3-1 (or the pseudogene TRBV3-2) and TRBJ1-2; maybe TRBD1 (6 bases). Germline CDR1 and CDR2: LGHDT and YNNKEL (reference sequence). The V end lost 4 bases, the J end lost 4 bases, and 13 bases lay between the germline ends. This CDR3 is built from 14 residues. CDR3 protein: CASSPTTGPYGYTF. The CDR3 DNA follows: TGTGCCAGCAGCCCAACGACAGGCCCCTATGGCTACACCTTC.

CDR3 in amino acids: CSVIQSFYGYTF. The CDR3 DNA is TGCAGCGTTATACAATCCTTCTATGGCTACACCTTC. The V and J genes are TRBV29-1 and TRBJ1-2; D is uncertain. The V gene's germline CDR1 is SQVTM and CDR2 ANQGSEA. There are 12 residues in the CDR3. Between the trimmed V and J ends, which lost 5 bases and 4 bases, there was a span of 11 bases.

The CDR3 reads CASSWHRASGSPLHF. The DNA of the CDR3 is TGTGCCAGCAGTTGGCACCGGGCCTCGGGCTCACCCCTCCACTTT. V and J are TRBV27 and TRBJ1-6, with D hard to call. The CDR3 spans 15 residues. Trimming removed 4 bases at V and 10 bases at J, with 17 bases between. Looked up from germline, CDR1 is MNHEY and CDR2 is SMNVEV (reference sequence).

The J gene is TRBJ2-1, the V gene TRBV5-1; 14 positions match TRBD2. Germline values: CDR1 SGHRS, CDR2 YFSETQ. There are 18 residues in the CDR3. The ends lost 6 bases at V and 0 bases at J; junction bases unmatched: 8. CDR3 sequence reads: CASTRGTSGSGSYNEQFF. The CDR3 nucleotides are TGCGCCAGCACCCGGGGGACTAGCGGGAGCGGCTCCTACAATGAGCAGTTCTTC.

This chain connects TRBV5-1 to TRBJ1-2; TRBD1 matches 12 bases. The J segment lost 4 bases and the V segment lost 5 bases, leaving 6 bases of the junction unmatched. CDR1 is SGHRS and CDR2 is YFSETQ in the germline V gene. This CDR3 comprises 15 residues. For the CDR3, the DNA is TGCGCCAGCAGGGCCGGGACAGGGGGCGTCTATGGCTACACCTTC. Translated, it gives CASRAGTGGVYGYTF. The entire variable domain, with the rest obtained from reference TRBV5-1 and TRBJ1-2, is as follows: KAGVTQTPRYLIKTRGQQVTLSCSPISGHRSVSWYQQTPGQGLQFLFEYFSETQRNKGNFPGRFSGRQFSNSRSEMNVSTLELGDSALYLCASRAGTGGVYGYTFGSGTRLTVV.